This section outlines one T cell receptor beta chain sequence together with its context. Its antigen is not identified. It was with 60 Vbeta and 13 Jbeta primers that the PCR ran. Produced via immunoSEQ multiplex PCR; TCRdb's table is partial and in-frame only. The table lists more than 130,000 clones, 80% of them singletons. These data originate in a study of cytomegalovirus exposure and HLA in healthy donors. On the study more broadly: About 80 million unique TCR sequences came from HLA-typed donors in an early release. Study-wide results and limits: The availability of immune exposure information extended only to CMV serostatus. The study flagged fewer than 200 TCR beta chains as cytomegalovirus-associated.

Sequencing used PBMCs. The sequence was collected from a man under 40 in good health and CMV-seronegative.

The CDR3 protein is CASSQEWPRTGGRNQPQHF. The DNA for the CDR3 is TGCGCCAGCAGCCAAGAGTGGCCCCGGACAGGGGGTCGCAATCAGCCCCAGCATTTT. The V gene is TRBV4-1, the J gene TRBJ1-5; the match to TRBD1 covers 10 bases. Trimming removed 0 bases from V and 2 bases from J; junction bases left unmatched: 10. The CDR3 length is 19 residues. From germline, CDR1 is MGHRA and CDR2 YSYEKL.